The rows below give T cell receptor beta chains drawn from one sample of a study of Ad26.COV2.S vaccination and SARS-CoV-2 variants. The repertoire was sequenced with immunoSEQ multiplex PCR; TCRdb's copy has only in-frame clones and lacks some. The data show 350,000 to 500,000 clones, 80% to 95% seen once. The material sequenced was peripheral blood, taken in a trial of Ad26.COV2.S vaccine versus placebo. Every receptor here comes from a person aged 18 to 65 who received the Ad26.COV2.S COVID-19 vaccine or a placebo. The CDR3 runs from the conserved cysteine through the conserved F or W. D genes are given only for firm matches. Size is stated for part of the rows, as once, few or many counts, or as a class when the clone is expanded.

.	.	TRBV7-6	TRBJ1-5	CASSFSYNQPQHF	TGTGCCAGCAGCTTTTCGTATAATCAGCCCCAGCATTTT
.	.	TRBV6-5	TRBJ1-5	CATRQSYSNQPQHF	TGTGCCACCAGACAGTCCTATAGCAATCAGCCCCAGCATTTT
TRBD1	once	TRBV10-3	TRBJ2-2	CAITTGGTGELFF	TGTGCCATAACGACAGGGGGCACCGGGGAGCTGTTTTTT
TRBD1	.	TRBV27	TRBJ1-1	CASSSQQGAVNTEAFF	TGTGCCAGCAGTTCACAACAGGGGGCAGTGAACACTGAAGCTTTCTTT
.	.	TRBV27	TRBJ1-5	CASRPGTQRGNQPQHF	TGTGCCAGCAGACCGGGAACCCAAAGGGGCAATCAGCCCCAGCATTTT
TRBD2	.	TRBV2	TRBJ2-2	CASSIAGGYTGELFF	TGTGCCAGCAGTATAGCGGGAGGGTACACCGGGGAGCTGTTTTTT
TRBD1	.	TRBV2	TRBJ1-3	CASSIGQGFGNTIYF	TGTGCCAGCAGCATTGGACAGGGCTTTGGAAACACCATATATTTT
TRBD1	.	TRBV5-1	TRBJ1-1	CASSQGAGTEAFF	TGCGCCAGCAGCCAGGGGGCAGGCACTGAAGCTTTCTTT
TRBD2	.	TRBV7-2	TRBJ2-1	CASSLEAVGRPYNEQFF	TGTGCCAGCAGCTTAGAGGCGGTCGGGAGGCCCTACAATGAGCAGTTCTTC
TRBD1	.	TRBV5-6	TRBJ1-1	CASSPLVGTAYTEAFF	TGTGCCAGCAGCCCGCTTGTAGGGACAGCGTACACTGAAGCTTTCTTT
.	.	TRBV19	TRBJ2-2	CATGGTYNTGELFF	TGTGCCACCGGAGGGACTTACAACACCGGGGAGCTGTTTTTT
TRBD1	.	TRBV9	TRBJ1-1	CASSRRDRANTEAFF	TGTGCCAGCAGCAGACGGGACAGGGCGAACACTGAAGCTTTCTTT
.	once	TRBV5-1	TRBJ2-5	CASSLAPGPQETQYF	TGCGCCAGCAGCTTGGCGCCGGGTCCCCAAGAGACCCAGTACTTC
TRBD2	.	TRBV2	TRBJ2-7	CASSGLTSGTYEQYF	TGTGCCAGCAGTGGGTTGACTAGCGGAACCTACGAGCAGTACTTC
TRBD1	.	TRBV3-1/TRBV3-2	TRBJ2-7	CASSPRTGNSYEQYF	TGTGCCAGCAGCCCTCGGACAGGGAATTCCTACGAGCAGTACTTC
TRBD1	.	TRBV7-7	TRBJ2-1	CASSWGQGDNEQFF	TGTGCCAGCAGCTGGGGACAGGGCGACAATGAGCAGTTCTTC
.	.	TRBV7-9	TRBJ2-5	CASSPPVEETQYF	TGTGCCAGCAGCCCCCCAGTTGAGGAGACCCAGTACTTC
TRBD2	.	TRBV9	TRBJ2-5	CASSQGLAGVEETQYF	TGTGCCAGCAGCCAGGGACTAGCGGGGGTAGAAGAGACCCAGTACTTC
.	.	TRBV14	TRBJ2-1	CASSQLWSAYNEQFF	TGTGCCAGCAGCCAATTGTGGAGCGCCTACAATGAGCAGTTCTTC
TRBD1	.	TRBV29-1	TRBJ1-2	CSVDRQGDADGYTF	TGCAGCGTTGACCGACAGGGTGATGCGGATGGCTACACCTTC
.	.	TRBV28	TRBJ2-7	CASCKGIYEQYF	TGTGCCAGCTGTAAGGGGATCTACGAGCAGTACTTC
TRBD2	.	TRBV19	TRBJ2-4	CTHGAAGGIDIQYF	TGTACCCACGGGGCAGCGGGAGGCATAGACATTCAGTACTTC
.	.	TRBV2	TRBJ2-5	CASSPRWTLGEETQYF	TGTGCCAGCAGTCCTAGATGGACCTTGGGGGAGGAGACCCAGTACTTC
.	.	TRBV27	TRBJ1-5	CASSPRALNQPQHF	TGTGCCAGCAGTCCGCGGGCCCTCAATCAGCCCCAGCATTTT
.	.	TRBV9	TRBJ2-2	CASSVRNTGELFF	TGTGCCAGCAGCGTTAGGAACACCGGGGAGCTGTTTTTT
.	.	TRBV27	TRBJ1-1	CASSFRQGNTEAFF	TGTGCCAGCAGTTTCCGGCAGGGGAACACTGAAGCTTTCTTT
.	.	TRBV19	TRBJ1-5	CASSPWTVGVGAGSSNQPQHF	TGTGCCAGTAGTCCGTGGACAGTTGGGGTAGGCGCCGGGTCGAGCAATCAGCCCCAGCATTTT
.	few	TRBV9	TRBJ1-2	CASSAEEVHGYTF	TGTGCCAGCAGCGCTGAGGAGGTGCACGGCTACACCTTC
TRBD2	.	TRBV6-2/TRBV6-3	TRBJ2-5	CASSYSLAQHQETQYF	TGTGCCAGCAGTTACTCACTAGCGCAACACCAAGAGACCCAGTACTTC
TRBD2	.	TRBV30	TRBJ2-1	CAWSGLAGNEQFF	TGTGCCTGGAGTGGTCTAGCGGGAAATGAGCAGTTCTTC
.	.	TRBV27	TRBJ2-7	CASSAYGHEQYF	TGTGCCAGCAGTGCCTATGGTCACGAGCAGTACTTC
.	.	TRBV4-3	TRBJ2-2	CASSQGQVANTGELFF	TGCGCCAGCAGCCAAGGACAGGTTGCGAACACCGGGGAGCTGTTTTTT
.	.	TRBV28	TRBJ2-7	CASSLGTGPAYEQYF	TGTGCCAGCAGTTTGGGGACCGGACCAGCCTACGAGCAGTACTTC
TRBD1	.	TRBV7-9	TRBJ1-4	CASSLGTGDINEKLFF	TGTGCCAGCAGCTTAGGGACAGGGGATATTAATGAAAAACTGTTTTTT
.	.	TRBV15	TRBJ2-2	CATEPGPHSGELFF	TGTGCCACCGAGCCGGGACCGCATTCCGGGGAGCTGTTTTTT
TRBD1	.	TRBV18	TRBJ1-2	CASSPAGQTNYGYTF	TGTGCCAGCTCACCAGCGGGACAGACTAACTATGGCTACACCTTC
.	few	TRBV6-1	TRBJ2-7	CASSEWAGEAYEQYF	TGTGCCAGCAGTGAATGGGCAGGGGAGGCCTACGAGCAGTACTTC
.	.	TRBV30	TRBJ1-3	CAWSVPSGLGSGNTIYF	TGTGCCTGGAGTGTACCGAGCGGCCTGGGGTCTGGAAACACCATATATTTT
TRBD1	.	TRBV20-1	TRBJ2-1	CSASRDRVGNEQFF	TGCAGTGCTAGTCGGGACAGGGTGGGCAATGAGCAGTTCTTC
.	.	TRBV7-9	TRBJ2-1	CASSPLGTSLYNEQFF	TGTGCCAGCAGCCCTCTCGGGACTTCCTTGTACAATGAGCAGTTCTTC
.	.	TRBV28	TRBJ2-1	CASSNTERGQQFF	TGTGCCAGCAGTAACACTGAGAGGGGTCAGCAGTTCTTC
.	few	TRBV6-2/TRBV6-3	TRBJ2-1	CASSYPAADNEQFF	TGTGCCAGCAGTTACCCGGCGGCAGACAATGAGCAGTTCTTC
.	.	TRBV11-1	TRBJ2-1	CASSFGYEQFF	TGTGCCAGCAGCTTTGGGTATGAGCAGTTCTTC